These 10 T cell receptor beta chains came from one sample sequenced in a study of T cells in tumors after PD-1 blockade. Profiled with immunoSEQ multiplex PCR; TCRdb holds only in-frame clones, not every one. The table has around 51,000 clones, 81% seen once. This specimen was PBMCs, taken before anti-PD-1 treatment. The source is a human donor with basal cell carcinoma.

The rearrangement links TRBV3-1 (or the pseudogene TRBV3-2) to TRBJ2-1; TRBD2 might be the D (5 bases). This CDR3 is built from 14 residues. Trimming stripped 7 bases from V and 0 bases from J, with 10 bases between. Germline values: CDR1 LGHDT, CDR2 YNNKEL (reference sequence). CDR3 protein: CASNRGSSYNEQFF. The CDR3 region has the DNA TGTGCCAGCAACCGGGGAAGCTCCTACAATGAGCAGTTCTTC.

Only one count was recorded for this clone. V gene TRBV6-4 combines with J gene TRBJ1-1; a weak D match, TRBD1 (5 bases). Per the germline V gene, CDR1 is MRHNA and CDR2 is SNTAGT. This CDR3 has 13 residues. The V gene lost 10 bases and the J gene lost 0 bases, with 12 bases spanning the gap. Here the CDR3 DNA reads TGTGCCACCTCGACGGACATGAACACTGAAGCTTTCTTT. Translation: CATSTDMNTEAFF.

The chain links TRBV28 to TRBJ1-5; perhaps TRBD1 as D (5 bases). Trimming shortened V by 8 bases and J by 5 bases, and 19 bases separated the two germline ends. Germline V lookup: CDR1 MDHEN, CDR2 SYDVKM. The CDR3 is 15 amino acids. The CDR3 coding sequence is TGTGCCAGCCTCGCGGGGGGGGTACCTTATCAGCCCCAGCATTTT. Translating gives CASLAGGVPYQPQHF.

V gene TRBV19 combines with J gene TRBJ1-2; TRBD1 is a possible D gene (6 bases). Trimming left V 4 bases short and J 4 bases short, with 13 bases between. Germline V CDR1 and CDR2: LNHDA, SQIVND (reference sequence). This CDR3 is built from 14 residues. The CDR3 DNA is TGTGCCAGTAGTACCATACAGGGACGCTATGGCTACACCTTC. Amino acids: CASSTIQGRYGYTF.

The chain has TRBV6-2 or TRBV6-3 and TRBJ1-1; tentatively, D is TRBD1 (5 bases). CDR3 length equals 15 residues. Germline values: CDR1 MNHEY, CDR2 SVGEGT. V was shortened by 7 bases and J by 1 base, with 16 bases between the two germline ends. The CDR3 region has the DNA TGTGCCAGCATCCCCCCAGGCAGGGCGAACACTGAAGCTTTCTTT. Amino acids: CASIPPGRANTEAFF.

The rearrangement uses TRBV28 and TRBJ2-7, with D hard to call. The CDR3 covers 11 residues. Germline CDR1 reads MDHEN; CDR2 reads SYDVKM. V lost 5 bases, J lost 6 bases, and 8 bases lay in between. CDR3 residues: CASSTPSEQYF. CDR3 DNA: TGTGCCAGCAGTACGCCCTCCGAGCAGTACTTC.

This chain links TRBV7-2 with TRBJ2-3, with TRBD2 matching over 11 bases. Germline loops: CDR1 SGHTA, CDR2 FQGNSA. This CDR3 contains 15 residues. Germline trimming cut 3 bases from V and 7 bases from J; bases unmatched to any gene: 6. The CDR3 loop is CASSFVAGGPNTQYF. The CDR3 nucleotides read TGTGCCAGCAGCTTCGTAGCGGGGGGGCCGAATACGCAGTATTTT.

The gene calls are TRBV7-9 and TRBJ1-1; 7 bases fit TRBD1. The CDR3 runs 14 residues. CDR1 SEHNR and CDR2 FQNEAQ come from the germline V gene (reference sequence). The J segment lost 7 bases and the V segment lost 6 bases, leaving 11 bases of the junction unmatched. CDR3 protein: CASSRRGSGGEAFF. The CDR3 nucleotides are TGTGCCAGCAGTCGCAGGGGGTCCGGGGGTGAAGCTTTCTTT.

The chain couples TRBV15 to TRBJ2-7; D is unresolved. The CDR3 is made up of 13 amino acids. V was pared by 1 base and J by 1 base, with 5 bases between. The germline V gene encodes CDR1 LNHNV and CDR2 YYDKDF (reference sequence). CDR3 sequence: CATSRVKSYEQYF. CDR3 coding DNA: TGTGCCACCAGCAGAGTTAAGTCCTACGAGCAGTACTTC.

The chain combines TRBV5-1 with TRBJ1-3; tentative D call: TRBD1 (6 bases). There are 16 residues in the CDR3. V lost 4 bases, J lost 4 bases, and 18 bases lay in between. Germline CDR1 is SGHRS and CDR2 is YFSETQ. DNA of the CDR3: TGCGCCAGCAGCGTGGACAGTCCTTTCGCGGGAAACACCATATATTTT. Protein: CASSVDSPFAGNTIYF. Full variable domain (outside the CDR3, taken from reference TRBV5-1 and TRBJ1-3): KAGVTQTPRYLIKTRGQQVTLSCSPISGHRSVSWYQQTPGQGLQFLFEYFSETQRNKGNFPGRFSGRQFSNSRSEMNVSTLELGDSALYLCASSVDSPFAGNTIYFGEGSWLTVV.